This TCR beta chain was identified in a study of T cell responses to AZD1222 COVID-19 vaccine. CDR1 is LNHDA, CDR2 SQIVND, per germline (reference sequence). Trimming cost V 2 bases and J 0 bases, with 17 bases left between them. The CDR3 is made up of 18 amino acids. Data came from immunoSEQ multiplex PCR; TCRdb stores just in-frame clones and leaves some out. The profile shows 180,000 or so clones, around 90% of them singletons. This specimen was peripheral blood, taken on day 0 of AZD1222 vaccination. The chain combines TRBV19 with TRBJ2-4; the D gene is possibly TRBD1 (5 bases). The sequence was obtained from an adult in good health. CDR3 coding DNA: TGTGCCAGTAGTATATACGGACGAGATAGGGGAGCCAAAAACATTCAGTACTTC. It translates to CASSIYGRDRGAKNIQYF.